The 19 T cell receptor beta chains below all came from one sample that was sequenced in a study of T-cell reconstitution after alpha-beta-depleted transplantation in children. The TCRbeta library was prepared with unique molecular identifiers. TCRdb reanalysed the PCR reads using MiXCR and keeps one entry per CDR3 protein. The profile shows approximately 490,000 distinct CDR3 sequences, approximately 12% of them singletons. Here the sequenced sample was PBMCs from the stem cell graft donor, taken from the stem cell graft. The receptor set was obtained from a human donor who donated a stem cell graft to a child with combined immunodeficiency.

This clonotype was seen more than once but under ten times. The chain links TRBV27 to TRBJ1-5; unclear D gene. Trimming took 5 bases from V and 5 from J, leaving 19 bases between them. This CDR3 is 16 amino acids long. CDR1 MNHEY and CDR2 SMNVEV come from the germline V gene (reference sequence). CDR3 residues: CASSLTAIGQHQPQHF. The CDR3 region has the DNA TGTGCCAGCAGTCTGACGGCCATAGGTCAGCATCAGCCCCAGCATTTT.

The V gene is TRBV3-1, the J gene TRBJ2-1; D perhaps matches TRBD1 (6 bases). The length of the CDR3 is 14 residues. Trimming took off 4 bases at V and 4 bases at J, with 11 bases between the two ends. CDR1 is LGHDT and CDR2 is YNNKEL in the germline V gene (reference sequence). The CDR3 loop is CASSLGQIYNEQFF. The CDR3 DNA follows: TGTGCCAGCAGCCTTGGACAGATATACAATGAGCAGTTCTTC.

This clonotype showed up just a few times. The CDR3 here is CASSKPGQGGVYGYTF. The DNA of the CDR3 is TGTGCCAGCAGCAAACCGGGACAGGGGGGAGTCTATGGCTACACCTTC. The chain has TRBV5-5 and TRBJ1-2; TRBD1 aligns across 11 bases. The CDR3 runs to 16 residues. Germline V gives CDR1 SGHKS, CDR2 YYEKEE (reference sequence). V trimming: 4 bases; J trimming: 4 bases; junction bases outside the gene matches: 9.

The V gene is TRBV20-1, the J gene TRBJ2-7; possibly TRBD2 for D (6 bases). Germline assignment: CDR1 DFQATT and CDR2 SNEGSKA (reference sequence). The CDR3 sequence is 12 residues long. Trimming removed 7 bases at V and 3 bases at J, with 13 bases between. CDR3 protein: CSVPGGIYEQYF. The CDR3 DNA sequence: TGCAGTGTACCAGGCGGGATCTACGAGCAGTACTTC.

This clonotype was detected a few times. The genes are TRBV12-3 or TRBV12-4 and TRBJ1-2; TRBD1 aligns across 9 bases. The V gene end was trimmed by 5 bases and the J gene end by 4 bases; junction bases not matched to a gene: 5. The CDR3 spans 14 residues. As DNA, the CDR3 is TGTGCCAGCAGTAGGACAGGGGTGGTCTATGGCTACACCTTC. This encodes CASSRTGVVYGYTF.

This clonotype has just a few counts. This chain connects TRBV6-2 or TRBV6-3 to TRBJ1-1; the match to TRBD1 covers 7 bases. CDR3 length equals 16 residues. V lost 4 bases to trimming and J lost 3 bases; unmatched junction nucleotides: 11. CDR1 is MNHEY and CDR2 is SVGEGT in the germline V gene. The DNA for the CDR3 is TGTGCCAGCAGTTTCATGACAGACCAGGGGGACACTGAAGCTTTCTTT. This gives the protein CASSFMTDQGDTEAFF.

In this sample, this clonotype turned up many times. The rearrangement joins TRBV7-9 to TRBJ1-1, with D possibly matching TRBD1 (5 bases). The germline CDR1 and CDR2 sequences are SEHNR and FQNEAQ (reference sequence). CDR3 length: 14 residues. Deletions cut 3 bases from V and 7 bases from J, with 15 bases between. The CDR3 DNA reads TGTGCCAGCAGCTTGCTGGGACCCGGCAGTGAAGCTTTCTTT. Translation: CASSLLGPGSEAFF. Full variable domain (rest looked up from reference TRBV7-9 and TRBJ1-1): DTGVSQNPRHKITKRGQNVTFRCDPISEHNRLYWYRQTLGQGPEFLTYFQNEAQLEKSRLLSDRFSAERPKGSFSTLEIQRTEQGDSAMYLCASSLLGPGSEAFFGQGTRLTVV.

This clonotype was observed a few times. The V and J genes are TRBV5-1 and TRBJ1-2, with 7 bases lining up with TRBD1. V shed 0 bases and J 4 bases; nucleotides not matched to a gene: 6. Per germline, CDR1 SGHRS and CDR2 YFSETQ. CDR3 size: 15 residues. CDR3 protein: CASSLVGGGSYGYTF. The CDR3 nucleotides are TGCGCCAGCAGCTTGGTAGGAGGGGGCAGCTATGGCTACACCTTC.

This clonotype was detected a few times. The V and J genes are TRBV20-1 and TRBJ2-3, with no clear D. The CDR3 spans 16 residues. Looked up from germline, CDR1 is DFQATT and CDR2 is SNEGSKA (reference sequence). V was shortened by 0 bases and J by 3 bases, with 16 bases between the two germline ends. CDR3 in amino acids: CSARDASGPGTDTQYF. DNA for the CDR3: TGCAGTGCTAGAGATGCATCGGGTCCTGGTACAGATACGCAGTATTTT.

The rearrangement uses TRBV6-2 or TRBV6-3 and TRBJ2-7, with a possible D match to TRBD1 (6 bases). The V and J ends lost 1 base and 2 bases respectively, with 9 bases between them. Germline CDR1 is MNHEY and CDR2 is SVGEGT. The CDR3 length is 14 residues. The CDR3 region is CASSYYGDTYEQYF. In nucleotides, the CDR3 is TGTGCCAGCAGTTACTACGGGGACACCTACGAGCAGTACTTC.

The chain couples TRBV6-8 to TRBJ2-5; 13 bases fit TRBD2. Losses at the gene ends were 1 base for V and 4 bases for J; bases not matched to a gene: 3. The germline V gene encodes CDR1 MNHGY and CDR2 SAAAGT. The CDR3 length is 16 residues. The CDR3 sequence: CASSYFRLAGGETQYF. The CDR3 DNA reads as TGTGCCAGCAGTTACTTTCGACTAGCGGGAGGAGAGACCCAGTACTTC.

The chain combines TRBV18 with TRBJ2-5; 8 bases line up with TRBD2. This CDR3 spans 16 amino acids. Germline CDR1 and CDR2: KGHSH and LQKENI. Losses at the gene ends were 2 bases for V and 3 bases for J; bases not matched to a gene: 8. As DNA, the CDR3 is TGTGCCAGCTCACCATTACAGCGGGGGATAGAAGAGACCCAGTACTTC. This translates into CASSPLQRGIEETQYF. Combining the CDR3 with reference TRBV18 and TRBJ2-5 gives the whole variable domain NAGVMQNPRHLVRRRGQEARLRCSPMKGHSHVYWYRQLPEEGLKFMVYLQKENIIDESGMPKERFSAEFPKEGPSILRIQQVVRGDSAAYFCASSPLQRGIEETQYFGPGTRLLVL.

The V call is TRBV11-3, the J call TRBJ2-1; the D gene is possibly TRBD2 (6 bases). Trimming cost V 0 bases and J 0 bases, with 12 bases left between them. Germline-derived CDR1 and CDR2 are SGHNT and YENEEA. The CDR3 consists of 17 residues. This CDR3 is CASSLDRVGSSYNEQFF. CDR3 DNA: TGTGCCAGCAGCTTAGATCGGGTCGGGAGCTCCTACAATGAGCAGTTCTTC.

The chain recombines TRBV7-6 with TRBJ2-2; TRBD1 matches at 8 bases. With 2 bases clipped from V and 0 bases from J, the junction kept 5 bases outside the gene matches. The CDR3 length is 17 residues. In germline, CDR1 is SGHVS, CDR2 FNYEAQ. As DNA, the CDR3 is TGTGCCAGCAGCTTACCTCCGGGACAGGCGAACACCGGGGAGCTGTTTTTT. This encodes CASSLPPGQANTGELFF.

This clonotype occurred a few times. V usage is TRBV29-1 and J usage is TRBJ2-7, with D hard to call. The CDR3 runs to 11 residues. V was cut by 5 bases and J by 1 base, with 6 bases left in between. CDR1 SQVTM and CDR2 ANQGSEA come from the germline V gene. CDR3 region: CSVQVSYEQYF. As DNA, the CDR3 is TGCAGCGTTCAGGTATCCTACGAGCAGTACTTC.

This clonotype was found a few times. The V and J genes are TRBV24-1 and TRBJ2-1, with TRBD1 identical over 9 bases. The CDR3 spans 16 residues. V lost 0 bases and J lost 6; bases outside the gene matches: 5. The germline V gene encodes CDR1 KGHDR and CDR2 SFDVKD. CDR3 loop: CATSDLVTGGGNEQFF. CDR3 DNA sequence: TGTGCCACCAGTGATTTGGTGACAGGGGGTGGCAATGAGCAGTTCTTC.

Turning to this clonotype: Compared with germline, one end of the junction differs, possibly owing to a read error. The genes are TRBV5-5 and TRBJ2-1, with a weak D call TRBD1 (5 bases). This CDR3 is built from 12 residues. Per the germline V gene, CDR1 is SGHKS and CDR2 is YYEKEE (reference sequence). The CDR3 spells CASSLLQDTILF. The CDR3 region has the DNA TGTGCCAGCAGCTTGTTACAGGATACTATTCTATTC.

The V call is TRBV28, the J call TRBJ2-3; D may match TRBD1 or TRBD2 (6 bases each). The CDR3 runs to 16 residues. In germline, CDR1 is MDHEN, CDR2 SYDVKM. V was pared by 5 bases and J by 2 bases, with 17 bases between. In nucleotides, the CDR3 is TGTGCCAGCAGTCCGATCGGGGGCCGTTACACAGATACGCAGTATTTT. As protein: CASSPIGGRYTDTQYF.

This clonotype was counted once. A read error is possible here, since a much larger clone lies one base away. The chain recombines TRBV20-1 with TRBJ2-3, with 9 nucleotides matching TRBD2. Germline lookup yields CDR1 DFQATT and CDR2 SNEGSKA (reference sequence). The CDR3 length is 13 residues. CDR3 sequence: CGAAGGPEDTQYF. CDR3 sequence (DNA): TGCGGTGCCGCGGGGGGGCCCGAAGATACGCAGTATTTT.